This T cell receptor beta chain was sequenced for a study of tumor-infiltrating lymphocytes in oesophageal squamous cell carcinoma. One entry per CDR3 protein, called by TCRdb with MiXCR from the PCR reads. The table records just under 20,000 distinct CDR3 sequences, around 41% of them present only once. This clonotype was seen only once. The CDR3 consists of 13 residues. CDR1 is MNHEY, CDR2 SVGAGI, per germline. Sequenced input: normal esophageal tissue next to the tumor. This chain connects TRBV6-5 to TRBJ2-6; 10 nucleotides align to TRBD1. The J call is doubtful: the DNA matches TRBJ2-7 better. The sequence came from a male donor with esophageal squamous cell carcinoma. DNA for the CDR3: TGTGCCAGCAGCAGACAGGGGGCCAACGAGCAGTACTTC. Translation gives CASSRQGANEQYF.